Below, 28 T cell receptor beta chains from the same sample are listed, as sequenced in a study of Ad26.COV2.S vaccination and SARS-CoV-2 variants. The sample's treatment: roughly 18 received Ad26.COV2.S at low or high dose, single or two shots; 5 received placebo; per-sample allocation not given. After the first vaccine or placebo injection, samples were drawn on day 63. Repertoires were generated with immunoSEQ multiplex PCR, while TCRdb's copy carries only in-frame clones and drops some. The data contain about 330,000 clones, around 90% of them singletons. This specimen consisted of peripheral blood, obtained in a trial of Ad26.COV2.S vaccine versus placebo. The receptors shown here come from a person between 18 and 65 years old who received the Ad26.COV2.S COVID-19 vaccine or a placebo.

A single count supports this clone. This rearrangement joins TRBV19 to TRBJ1-1; possibly TRBD1 for D (5 bases). Trimming cost V 4 bases and J 0 bases, with 24 bases left between them. The germline V gene has CDR1 LNHDA and CDR2 SQIVND (reference sequence). The CDR3 loop spans 19 amino acids. For the CDR3, the DNA is TGTGCCAGTAGTACGCACGTGGGGTTGACAGACAACATGAACACTGAAGCTTTCTTT. As protein: CASSTHVGLTDNMNTEAFF.

This rearrangement joins TRBV9 to TRBJ1-1; D is unclear. This CDR3 is built from 15 residues. Trimming left V 1 base short and J 1 base short, with 11 bases between. Germline lookup yields CDR1 SGDLS and CDR2 YYNGEE. CDR3 sequence reads: CASSVHPGGNTEAFF. CDR3 coding DNA: TGTGCCAGCAGCGTACACCCTGGTGGGAACACTGAAGCTTTCTTT.

The gene calls are TRBV6-2 or TRBV6-3 and TRBJ1-4; D possibly corresponds to TRBD1 (5 bases). Germline CDR1 MNHEY, CDR2 SVGEGT. Deletions cut 5 bases from V and 7 bases from J, with 17 bases between. The CDR3 runs 15 residues. The CDR3 loop reads CASSLPDTGVEKLFF. The CDR3 DNA is TGTGCCAGCAGTCTCCCGGACACCGGAGTTGAAAAACTGTTTTTT.

The chain has TRBV7-9 and TRBJ2-4; D might be TRBD2 (6 bases). The CDR3 is 17 residues long. V lost 5 bases, J lost 0 bases, and 17 bases lay in between. Germline V lookup: CDR1 SEHNR, CDR2 FQNEAQ (reference sequence). CDR3 region: CASSPTGTLLAKNIQYF. Written as DNA, the CDR3 is TGTGCCAGCAGCCCTACCGGGACTCTACTAGCCAAAAACATTCAGTACTTC.

This chain links TRBV18 with TRBJ2-2; 9 bases match TRBD1. V lost 4 bases and J lost 1; bases outside the gene matches: 7. The CDR3 is 17 residues long. Germline CDR1 is KGHSH and CDR2 is LQKENI. In nucleotides, the CDR3 is TGTGCCAGCTCACTGTACGGACAGGGGTTGAACACCGGGGAGCTGTTTTTT. This sequence encodes CASSLYGQGLNTGELFF.

The V gene is TRBV4-3, the J gene TRBJ2-6, with 11 nucleotides matching TRBD1. The CDR3 is made up of 18 amino acids. V was pared by 3 bases and J by 2 bases, with 6 bases of the junction left unmatched. Germline V gene data show CDR1 as LGHNA and CDR2 as YSLEER. The CDR3 loop reads CASSHLDRGLAGANVLTF. In nucleotides, the CDR3 is TGCGCCAGCAGCCATTTGGACAGGGGGCTTGCTGGGGCCAACGTCCTGACTTTC.

The chain combines TRBV18 with TRBJ1-1; D gene unclear. CDR1 is KGHSH and CDR2 is LQKENI in the germline V gene. V dropped 4 bases and J dropped 4 bases, with 13 bases sitting between them. This CDR3 is built from 14 residues. The CDR3 bases are TGTGCCAGCTCACTAACTAAGGGAGGCACTGAAGCTTTCTTT. Its protein is CASSLTKGGTEAFF.

The V and J genes are TRBV5-1 and TRBJ1-1, with 10 bases fitting TRBD1. The CDR3 is 14 amino acids. Germline-derived CDR1 and CDR2 are SGHRS and YFSETQ. J was trimmed by 14 bases and V by 4 bases; bases with no gene match: 14. The CDR3 reads CASSTHLSGQGTFF. The CDR3 DNA reads as TGCGCCAGCAGCACTCACCTTTCGGGACAGGGGACCTTCTTT.

This clone came up a few times. Other DNA sequences in this specimen translate into the identical CDR3. The rearrangement links TRBV6-5 to TRBJ1-2; 7 bases line up with TRBD1. Germline loops: CDR1 MNHEY, CDR2 SVGAGI. V trimming: 4 bases; J trimming: 3 bases; junction bases outside the gene matches: 2. The CDR3 covers 13 residues. The CDR3 region is CASSFQGDYGYTF. The CDR3 nucleotides read TGTGCCAGCAGTTTCCAGGGGGACTATGGCTACACCTTC.

J is TRBJ1-2 and V is TRBV14; possibly TRBD1 for D (5 bases). The CDR3 has 14 amino acids. Germline CDR1 is SGHDN and CDR2 is FVKESK. Trimming cost V 4 bases and J 8 bases, with 17 bases left between them. The CDR3 sequence: CASSPHGAGHGYTF. CDR3 nucleotides: TGTGCCAGCAGCCCCCATGGGGCAGGGCACGGCTACACCTTC.

This clone has just one count. The CDR3: CASSVESSGAYEQYF. CDR3 DNA sequence: TGTGCCAGCAGCGTAGAGAGTAGCGGGGCCTACGAGCAGTACTTC. This rearrangement joins TRBV9 to TRBJ2-7, with TRBD2 matching 8 bases. V lost 0 bases and J lost 2; bases outside the gene matches: 4. The CDR3 has 15 residues. Germline V gene data show CDR1 as SGDLS and CDR2 as YYNGEE.

The V gene is TRBV4-3, the J gene TRBJ2-3; D perhaps matches TRBD2 (6 bases). The germline V gene has CDR1 LGHNA and CDR2 YSLEER. CDR3 size: 17 residues. Trimming cost V 2 bases and J 5 bases, with 20 bases left between them. CDR3 region: CASSQNPSSRGLDTQYF. CDR3 in DNA: TGCGCCAGCAGCCAAAATCCCTCTTCGCGGGGCCTAGATACGCAGTATTTT.

The V call is TRBV7-8, the J call TRBJ2-7; 8 bases align to TRBD2. The CDR3 is 15 amino acids. V trimming: 0 bases; J trimming: 6 bases; junction bases outside the gene matches: 7. In germline, CDR1 is SGHVS, CDR2 FQNEAQ. This chain's CDR3 is CASSLARGGRPEQYF. The DNA for the CDR3 is TGTGCCAGCAGCTTAGCGCGCGGGGGGCGGCCCGAGCAGTACTTC.

The chain joins TRBV11-2 to TRBJ2-7; the D gene is possibly TRBD1 (5 bases). CDR1 and CDR2 from the germline V gene are SGHAT and FQNNGV. CDR3 length: 12 amino acids. Trimming stripped 4 bases from V and 4 bases from J, with 8 bases between. The CDR3 DNA reads TGTGCCAGCAGCTCACAGGAGTACGAGCAGTACTTC. Protein product: CASSSQEYEQYF.

This clone was observed once. This rearrangement joins TRBV5-1 to TRBJ1-2, with no clear D. The CDR3 runs 15 residues. Germline CDR1 is SGHRS and CDR2 is YFSETQ. V was trimmed by 0 bases and J by 4 bases, leaving 13 bases between them. The CDR3 DNA is TGCGCCAGCAGCTTGGAGGTGTGGGATCCCTATGGCTACACCTTC. Amino acid sequence: CASSLEVWDPYGYTF.

The J gene is TRBJ1-6, the V gene TRBV4-3, with no clear D. The CDR3 loop spans 16 amino acids. From germline, CDR1 is LGHNA and CDR2 YSLEER. Trimming took off 4 bases at V and 7 bases at J, with 17 bases between the two ends. CDR3 DNA: TGCGCCAGCAGCCCCCGGATGAGAGGGCGGAATTCACCCCTCCACTTT. Its translation is CASSPRMRGRNSPLHF.

V gene TRBV19 combines with J gene TRBJ1-1; weak D call: TRBD1 (6 bases). V lost 10 bases to trimming and J lost 1 base, with 13 bases between them. From germline, CDR1 is LNHDA and CDR2 SQIVND (reference sequence). This CDR3 spans 13 amino acids. CDR3 region: CATDRTANTEAFF. The CDR3 bases are TGTGCCACTGACAGGACGGCGAACACTGAAGCTTTCTTT.

The genes are TRBV18 and TRBJ2-1; D possibly corresponds to TRBD2 (6 bases). This CDR3 has 15 amino acids. The germline V gene has CDR1 KGHSH and CDR2 LQKENI. Trimming cost V 4 bases and J 5 bases, with 15 bases left between them. The CDR3 region is CASSLRAGLDNEQFF. DNA for the CDR3: TGTGCCAGCTCACTCAGAGCGGGCCTAGACAATGAGCAGTTCTTC.

The genes are TRBV19 and TRBJ1-2; D is undetermined. The ends were cut back, 3 bases at V and 5 bases at J, with 16 bases in the middle. Germline-derived CDR1 and CDR2 are LNHDA and SQIVND (reference sequence). This CDR3 has 15 residues. CDR3 loop: CASSMETTALYGYTF. The CDR3 coding sequence is TGTGCCAGTAGTATGGAGACAACTGCTTTATATGGCTACACCTTC.

As regards this clone: Different DNA sequences within this sample yield the same CDR3. This sequence joins TRBV19 and TRBJ2-5; D gene ambiguous. The V and J ends lost 5 bases and 5 bases respectively, with 9 bases between them. The CDR3 sequence is 12 residues long. Germline CDR1 LNHDA, CDR2 SQIVND (reference sequence). The CDR3 sequence is CASSVRGETQYF. DNA for the CDR3: TGTGCCAGTAGTGTTCGAGGTGAGACCCAGTACTTC.

The chain carries TRBV29-1 and TRBJ1-1; perhaps TRBD1 as D (6 bases). This CDR3 is built from 13 residues. Trimming removed 7 bases at V and 1 base at J, with 13 bases between. The germline V gene has CDR1 SQVTM and CDR2 ANQGSEA. The chain's CDR3 is CSGTGTSNTEAFF. CDR3 nucleotide sequence: TGCAGCGGCACCGGGACATCGAACACTGAAGCTTTCTTT.

The V and J genes are TRBV6-5 and TRBJ1-4; D is uncertain. The V end lost 10 bases, the J end lost 7 bases, and 19 bases lay between the germline ends. The CDR3 sequence is 14 residues long. Germline loops: CDR1 MNHEY, CDR2 SVGAGI. As DNA, the CDR3 is TGTGCCACCCATTCGAGGGCTTCTGGTGAAAAACTGTTTTTT. The encoded protein is CATHSRASGEKLFF.

Here the CDR3 reads CASSKAGQGLSYYGYTF. CDR3 coding DNA: TGTGCCAGCAGCAAAGCGGGACAGGGTTTGAGTTACTATGGCTACACCTTC. This chain uses TRBV21-1 with TRBJ1-2; whether TRBD1, the table's D call, matches the DNA was not checked. TRBV21-1 is shown as a pseudogene. The CDR3 is made up of 17 amino acids.

This clone was observed a few times. The J gene is TRBJ1-5, the V gene TRBV19; D call uncertain. From germline, CDR1 is LNHDA and CDR2 SQIVND (reference sequence). The CDR3 covers 18 residues. Between the trimmed V and J ends, which lost 5 bases and 7 bases, there was a span of 27 bases. The DNA for the CDR3 is TGTGCCAGTAGTGGGATCCCGCTAAATCAGCCTGCTTGGCAGCCCCAGCATTTT. Translated, it gives CASSGIPLNQPAWQPQHF.

A single count supports this clone. This chain connects TRBV6-5 to TRBJ2-1; 10 positions agree with TRBD1. This CDR3 region has 14 residues. In germline, CDR1 is MNHEY, CDR2 SVGAGI. V shed 5 bases, J shed 7 bases, and the junction held 5 bases outside the gene matches. The CDR3 region is CASSTGTGVNEQFF. In DNA, the CDR3 is TGTGCCAGCAGTACCGGGACAGGGGTAAATGAGCAGTTCTTC.

The chain recombines TRBV3-1 (or the pseudogene TRBV3-2) with TRBJ1-1; D is possibly TRBD1 (5 bases). V lost 1 base and J lost 1, with 10 bases in between. Germline V lookup: CDR1 LGHDT, CDR2 YNNKEL (reference sequence). The CDR3 has 15 amino acids. The CDR3 loop reads CASSQAGHQNTEAFF. Written as DNA, the CDR3 is TGTGCCAGCAGCCAAGCCGGACACCAGAACACTGAAGCTTTCTTT.

With respect to this clone: The same CDR3 is also encoded by other DNA sequences in this sample. The chain is built from TRBV12-5 and TRBJ1-5; D uncertain. The CDR3 is 11 amino acids. The germline gives CDR1 LGHNT, CDR2 FRNRAP. The V end lost 6 bases, the J end lost 3 bases, and 3 bases lay between the germline ends. The chain's CDR3 is CASGPNQPQHF. The CDR3 DNA is TGTGCTAGTGGCCCCAATCAGCCCCAGCATTTT.

The chain is built from TRBV2 and TRBJ2-5; D is unresolved. The germline V and J ends were trimmed by 6 bases and 5 bases, with 7 bases remaining between them. CDR1 is SNHLY and CDR2 is FYNNEI in the germline V gene. The CDR3 covers 11 residues. The CDR3 DNA sequence: TGTGCCAGCAGGGAAATGGAGACCCAGTACTTC. It encodes CASREMETQYF. Filled out from reference TRBV2 and TRBJ2-5, the complete variable domain reads EPEVTQTPSHQVTQMGQEVILRCVPISNHLYFYWYRQILGQKVEFLVSFYNNEISEKSEIFDDQFSVERPDGSNFTLKIRSTKLEDSAMYFCASREMETQYFGPGTRLLVL.